This T cell receptor beta chain was observed in a study of Ad26.COV2.S vaccination and SARS-CoV-2 variants. Study details: Sample donor was a member of the COV1001 Ad26.COV2.S trial arm. Study-wide points: Substantial breadth was reported for post-vaccination spike-specific CD8+ and CD4+ T cells.

Described treatment: roughly 20 received Ad26.COV2.S at low or high dose, single or two shots; roughly five received placebo; per-sample allocation not given. Collection of samples fell on day 63 after the first vaccine or placebo injection. The table came from immunoSEQ multiplex PCR; TCRdb's copy has only in-frame clones and leaves some out. The sample shows hundreds of thousands of clones, 89% of them seen only once. CDR1 is SGHVS, CDR2 FQNEAQ, per germline. The CDR3 has 14 amino acids. Trimming stripped 5 bases from V and 6 bases from J, with 15 bases between. Remarks on this clone: As yet, its antigen is unknown.

The material was peripheral blood, obtained in a trial of Ad26.COV2.S vaccine versus placebo. J is TRBJ2-3 and V is TRBV7-8; D gene ambiguous. This receptor was identified in a person between 18 and 60 years old who received the Ad26.COV2.S COVID-19 vaccine or a placebo. CDR3 in amino acids: CASSPESRRDTQYF. CDR3 sequence (DNA): TGTGCCAGCAGCCCAGAGTCCCGGCGGGATACGCAGTATTTT.